This T cell receptor (beta chain) was sequenced for a study of T-cell memory formation after mild COVID-19. TCRdb re-analysed the 5' RACE reads in MiXCR, keeping a single row per CDR3 protein. Here the sample spans approximately 240,000 distinct CDR3 sequences, roughly 15% being singletons. CDR3 size: 17 residues. Germline CDR1 and CDR2: KGHDR and SFDVKD. J was trimmed by 1 base and V by 4 bases; bases with no gene match: 8. This clonotype has only a few counts. The gene calls are TRBV24-1 and TRBJ2-5; 10 nucleotides match TRBD1. The source material was PBMCs or a T cell subset sorted from them (not recorded which). The TCR originated in a man between 18 and 29 years old who had mild COVID-19 (a few samples of this study predate the infection). Cell type and time point are not known. The CDR3 DNA is TGTGCCACCAGTGAGGGGACAGGGGCGCCTTTCCAAGAGACCCAGTACTTC. Amino acids: CATSEGTGAPFQETQYF.